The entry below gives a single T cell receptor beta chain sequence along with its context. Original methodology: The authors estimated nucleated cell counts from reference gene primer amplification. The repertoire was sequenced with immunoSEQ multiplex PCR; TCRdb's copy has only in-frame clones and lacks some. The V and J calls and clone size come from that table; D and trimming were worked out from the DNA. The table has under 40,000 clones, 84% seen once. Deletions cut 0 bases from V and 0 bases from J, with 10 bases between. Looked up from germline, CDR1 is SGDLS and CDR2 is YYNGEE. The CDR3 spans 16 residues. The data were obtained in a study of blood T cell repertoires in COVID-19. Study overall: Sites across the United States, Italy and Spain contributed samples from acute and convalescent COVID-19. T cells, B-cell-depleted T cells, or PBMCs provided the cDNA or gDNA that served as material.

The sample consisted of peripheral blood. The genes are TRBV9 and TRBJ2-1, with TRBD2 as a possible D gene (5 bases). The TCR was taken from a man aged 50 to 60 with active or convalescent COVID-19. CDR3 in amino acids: CASSVEDFSSYNEQFF. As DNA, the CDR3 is TGTGCCAGCAGCGTAGAGGACTTCAGCTCCTACAATGAGCAGTTCTTC.